These 21 T cell receptor beta chains share one sample of origin, sequenced in a study of blood T cell repertoires in COVID-19 (dated by TCRdb to between 2020 and 2021). Libraries were made using the immunoSEQ multiplex PCR assay. Drawn from immuneACCESS, this table holds only the in-frame rearrangements with V and J called that TCRdb kept. Clones are partly lost; checked studies trace under half to an unresolved V gene and leave the rest unexplained. Present in this sample are roughly 260,000 clones, around 90% of which were seen just once. The ten largest clones represent less than 2.5% of the sample. The specimen was PBMCs or T cells enriched from blood (not recorded which). These receptors all stem from a woman aged 18-29 years who had recovered from COVID-19.

The genes are TRBV6-5 and TRBJ1-6; 8 positions agree with TRBD1. V was pared by 0 bases and J by 9 bases, with 7 bases of the junction left unmatched. Germline CDR1 reads MNHEY; CDR2 reads SVGAGI. The CDR3 length is 16 residues. In DNA form, the CDR3 reads TGTGCCAGCAGTTACTCTTCCCCCACAGGGGGTTCACCCCTCCACTTT. Protein product: CASSYSSPTGGSPLHF.

For the CDR3, the DNA is TGTGCCAGCAGAAATCAGGGGTTGAACACTGAAGCTTTCTTT. Its protein product is CASRNQGLNTEAFF. The chain employs TRBV3-1 (or the pseudogene TRBV3-2) and TRBJ1-1; D might be TRBD1 (6 bases). Trimming cost V 6 bases and J 0 bases, with 11 bases left between them. CDR1 is LGHDT, CDR2 YNNKEL, per germline (reference sequence). CDR3 size: 14 residues.

This chain links TRBV27 with TRBJ1-1; 10 bases map to TRBD1. Per germline, CDR1 MNHEY and CDR2 SMNVEV (reference sequence). The ends lost 5 bases at V and 7 bases at J; junction bases unmatched: 13. The CDR3 has 16 residues. CDR3 residues: CASSKRTGGEGVEAFF. Here the CDR3 DNA reads TGTGCCAGCAGTAAACGGACAGGGGGAGAGGGAGTTGAAGCTTTCTTT.

CDR3 in DNA: TGTGCCAGCAGCCAAGGAATAGCGGGACCCACAGATACGCAGTATTTT. Translated: CASSQGIAGPTDTQYF. The genes are TRBV4-2 and TRBJ2-3; 8 bases align to TRBD2. Germline values: CDR1 LGHNA, CDR2 YNFKEQ. Trimming removed 1 base from V and 2 bases from J; junction bases left unmatched: 5. The CDR3 has 16 amino acids.

For this clone: The conserved final phenylalanine or tryptophan is absent from the CDR3, which likely points to a read error. It is unclear where the CDR3 begins or ends on the DNA, so no DNA is shown, and the CDR3 is as TCRdb lists it. The rearrangement uses TRBV3-1 (or the pseudogene TRBV3-2) and TRBJ1-4. Germline CDR1 reads LGHDT; CDR2 reads YNNKEL (reference sequence). The CDR3 is made up of 10 amino acids, end residues included. This CDR3 reads CASSQPRLTS.

The rearrangement uses TRBV19 and TRBJ2-3; 9 bases fit TRBD2. After removal of 4 bases from V and 0 bases from J, the junction contained 2 bases not matched to a gene. Germline V gene data show CDR1 as LNHDA and CDR2 as SQIVND (reference sequence). This CDR3 is built from 15 residues. In DNA, the CDR3 is TGTGCCAGTAGTAGCGGGGGGGCTAGCACAGATACGCAGTATTTT. Its protein product is CASSSGGASTDTQYF.

This chain connects TRBV25-1 to TRBJ1-2; D gene uncertain. CDR3 length: 14 residues. Germline V gives CDR1 MGHDK, CDR2 SYGVNS. V dropped 1 base and J dropped 4 bases, with 10 bases sitting between them. The CDR3 spells CASSESVSSYGYTF. In DNA, the CDR3 is TGTGCCAGCAGTGAATCAGTCTCTAGCTATGGCTACACCTTC.

This clone was recorded many times. This CDR3 is CASSWDNNEQFF. The CDR3 coding sequence is TGTGCCAGCAGCTGGGACAACAATGAGCAGTTCTTC. This sequence joins TRBV7-9 and TRBJ2-1; D may be TRBD1 (6 bases). The CDR3 spans 12 residues. Germline V lookup: CDR1 SEHNR, CDR2 FQNEAQ (reference sequence). Trimming took off 4 bases at V and 5 bases at J, with 6 bases between the two ends.

Concerning this clone: At one of its ends the junction is not consistent with the germline gene, which may arise from a read error. This chain links TRBV18 with TRBJ1-1; 7 bases match TRBD1. Germline V gives CDR1 KGHSH, CDR2 LQKENI. The CDR3 has 15 residues. In DNA form, the CDR3 reads TGTGCCAGCTCCCCACGGCCAGGGGGAGACACTGAAGCTTTCTTT. Translation: CASSPRPGGDTEAFF.

This clone was seen just once. This chain links TRBV5-7 with TRBJ2-7, with a possible D match to TRBD2 (6 bases). Being an ORF, TRBV5-7 has a function that is uncertain. V was pared by 1 base and J by 5 bases, with 16 bases between. CDR3 length equals 15 residues. For the CDR3, the DNA is TGTGCCAGCAGCTTGTCCCCCGGCGGGGTCAACGAGCAGTACTTC. Encoded protein: CASSLSPGGVNEQYF.

The V and J genes are TRBV3-1 (or the pseudogene TRBV3-2) and TRBJ1-2; 8 nucleotides match TRBD1. The CDR3 runs to 15 residues. Germline assignment: CDR1 LGHDT and CDR2 YNNKEL (reference sequence). V lost 0 bases to trimming and J lost 5 bases; unmatched junction nucleotides: 5. The chain's CDR3 is CASSQDLDREYGYTF. CDR3 DNA sequence: TGTGCCAGCAGCCAAGACCTGGACAGGGAGTATGGCTACACCTTC.

The chain couples TRBV10-3 to TRBJ2-2; 8 bases match TRBD1. The V gene's germline CDR1 is ENHRY and CDR2 SYGVKD. The CDR3 runs to 15 residues. Trimming at V came to 4 bases and at J to 5 bases, leaving 6 bases not matched to a gene. DNA for the CDR3: TGTGCCATCAGTGCTGGACAGGGATCGACCGGGGAGCTGTTTTTT. Translation: CAISAGQGSTGELFF.

This clone was picked up one time. The chain uses TRBV19 and TRBJ1-3; D not resolved. CDR1 and CDR2 from the germline V gene are LNHDA and SQIVND (reference sequence). Deletions cut 7 bases from V and 8 bases from J, with 15 bases between. The CDR3 loop spans 13 amino acids. The CDR3 loop is CASMGRIMDTIYF. In DNA form, the CDR3 reads TGTGCCAGTATGGGCAGGATAATGGACACCATATATTTT.

The chain links TRBV19 to TRBJ1-1, with D maybe TRBD1 (6 bases). CDR3 length: 15 amino acids. Germline V CDR1 and CDR2: LNHDA, SQIVND (reference sequence). Between the trimmed V and J ends, which lost 8 bases and 2 bases, there was a span of 18 bases. This chain's CDR3 is CASQEQGFYNTEAFF. CDR3 sequence (DNA): TGTGCCAGTCAGGAACAGGGCTTTTACAACACTGAAGCTTTCTTT.

The V gene is TRBV18, the J gene TRBJ1-5, with 10 bases fitting TRBD1. CDR1 and CDR2 from the germline V gene are KGHSH and LQKENI. The ends lost 2 bases at V and 6 bases at J; junction bases unmatched: 4. This CDR3 is 15 amino acids long. CDR3 loop: CASSPSGTGVQPQHF. The CDR3 DNA is TGTGCCAGCTCACCATCCGGGACAGGGGTTCAGCCCCAGCATTTT.

This clone was seen more than once but under ten times. The CDR3: CASAGTGASYEQYF. The CDR3 DNA reads TGTGCCAGCGCCGGGACAGGCGCTTCCTACGAGCAGTACTTC. V gene TRBV28 combines with J gene TRBJ2-7; 8 nucleotides line up with TRBD1. Trimming took 8 bases from V and 1 from J; bases not matched to a gene: 7. CDR3 length: 14 amino acids. Germline assignment: CDR1 MDHEN and CDR2 SYDVKM. The complete variable domain, with remaining parts taken from reference TRBV28 and TRBJ2-7, reads DVKVTQSSRYLVKRTGEKVFLECVQDMDHENMFWYRQDPGLGLRLIYFSYDVKMKEKGDIPEGYSVSREKKERFSLILESASTNQTSMYLCASAGTGASYEQYFGPGTRLTVT.

The genes are TRBV19 and TRBJ1-5; perhaps TRBD1 as D (5 bases). This CDR3 has 17 residues. Per the germline V gene, CDR1 is LNHDA and CDR2 is SQIVND (reference sequence). Trimming shortened V by 0 bases and J by 4 bases, and 16 bases separated the two germline ends. CDR3 sequence reads: CASSIDPGGSENQPQHF. Written as DNA, the CDR3 is TGTGCCAGTAGTATAGATCCCGGGGGGAGCGAAAATCAGCCCCAGCATTTT.

Written as DNA, the CDR3 is TGTGCCAGCAGTCGACAGGGGTGGACTGAAGCTTTCTTT. It translates to CASSRQGWTEAFF. The chain recombines TRBV6-5 with TRBJ1-1; 8 positions agree with TRBD1. The CDR3 is 13 amino acids. The J segment lost 5 bases and the V segment lost 5 bases, leaving 4 bases of the junction unmatched. CDR1 MNHEY and CDR2 SVGAGI come from the germline V gene.

The chain joins TRBV28 to TRBJ1-1; 9 nucleotides agree with TRBD1. The V segment lost 5 bases and the J segment 5 bases; nucleotides outside the gene matches: 6. Germline assignment: CDR1 MDHEN and CDR2 SYDVKM. The CDR3 extends over 14 amino acids. The CDR3 nucleotides read TGTGCCAGCAGTCCCGGACAGGGGTGGACTGAAGCTTTCTTT. It is translated as CASSPGQGWTEAFF.

This clone occurred once. The chain is built from TRBV21-1 and TRBJ1-2. TRBV21-1 has pseudogene status. This CDR3 has 15 amino acids. The CDR3 region has the DNA TGTGCCAGCAGCAAATGTAACAGGGAGGGGGATGGCTACACCTTC. This codes for CASSKCNREGDGYTF.

The rearrangement uses TRBV2 and TRBJ1-2; TRBD1 aligns across 7 bases. The CDR3 consists of 12 residues. J gave up 8 bases and V 6 bases, and 6 bases lay outside the gene matches. CDR1 is SNHLY and CDR2 is FYNNEI in the germline V gene. The CDR3 nucleotides read TGTGCCAGCAGACTCGACAGGGCGGGCTACACCTTC. Its protein product is CASRLDRAGYTF.